The 9 T cell receptor beta chains in this list originate from one sample, sequenced in a study of Ad26.COV2.S vaccination and SARS-CoV-2 variants. TCRdb keeps only in-frame clones here, not all; method: immunoSEQ multiplex PCR. This sample has some 320,000 clones, with about 85% found just once. Treatment denoted: 19 received Ad26.COV2.S at low or high dose, single or two shots; about five received placebo; per-sample allocation not given. On day 63 after the first injection, vaccine and placebo recipients gave samples. Sequencing used peripheral blood, obtained in a trial of Ad26.COV2.S vaccine versus placebo. The receptor source for this set is a person aged 18-60 years who received the Ad26.COV2.S COVID-19 vaccine or a placebo.

This chain links TRBV7-2 with TRBJ2-1; 12 bases fit TRBD2. Losses at the gene ends were 8 bases for V and 5 bases for J; bases not matched to a gene: 4. CDR1 and CDR2 from the germline V gene are SGHTA and FQGNSA. The CDR3 is made up of 14 amino acids. The CDR3 protein is CASGLAGGNNEQFF. DNA of the CDR3: TGTGCCAGCGGGCTAGCGGGGGGGAACAATGAGCAGTTCTTC.

CDR3 in DNA: TGTGCCGCGTCTGCGGGGAGCACAGATACGCAGTATTTT. Translation gives CAASAGSTDTQYF. The chain uses TRBV30 and TRBJ2-3; TRBD2 might be the D (6 bases). The germline CDR1 and CDR2 sequences are GTSNPN and SVGIG (reference sequence). With 8 bases removed from V and 0 bases from J, the gap between germline ends came to 12 bases. The CDR3 runs to 13 residues.

About this clone itself: At one boundary the junction diverges from the germline segment, which might be a read error. The V call is TRBV5-1, the J call TRBJ1-5; D perhaps matches TRBD1 (6 bases). There are 14 residues in the CDR3. The germline V gene encodes CDR1 SGHRS and CDR2 YFSETQ. The CDR3 DNA is TGCGCCAGCAGTTTGGACAGAGCCGATCAGCCCCAGCATTTT. As protein: CASSLDRADQPQHF.

V and J are TRBV7-9 and TRBJ1-2; possible D gene TRBD1, 5 bases. This CDR3 contains 18 residues. Germline V gene data show CDR1 as SEHNR and CDR2 as FQNEAQ (reference sequence). The V and J ends lost 5 bases and 8 bases respectively, with 30 bases between them. The CDR3 reads CASSLEGPRTTFIGGYTF. CDR3 DNA sequence: TGTGCCAGCAGCCTAGAGGGGCCGAGGACGACCTTTATCGGAGGCTACACCTTC.

The chain joins TRBV7-2 to TRBJ2-5, with D perhaps matching TRBD2 (5 bases). This CDR3 has 16 residues. CDR1 is SGHTA, CDR2 FQGNSA, per germline. The V gene lost 2 bases and the J gene lost 3 bases, with 16 bases spanning the gap. The CDR3 loop reads CASSLPPGSTKETQYF. DNA for the CDR3: TGTGCCAGCAGCTTACCTCCGGGATCAACCAAAGAGACCCAGTACTTC.

V and J are TRBV7-9 and TRBJ2-7; the D call may be TRBD1 or TRBD2 (6 bases each). The ends were cut back, 2 bases at V and 7 bases at J, with 15 bases in the middle. This CDR3 comprises 14 residues. The germline gives CDR1 SEHNR, CDR2 FQNEAQ (reference sequence). CDR3 amino acids: CASSLRGAGGEQYF. For the CDR3, the DNA is TGTGCCAGCAGCTTAAGGGGGGCAGGAGGTGAGCAGTACTTC.

The chain uses TRBV5-4 and TRBJ2-3, with 11 bases matching TRBD2. The ends lost 2 bases at V and 1 base at J; junction bases unmatched: 12. Germline CDR1 SGHNT, CDR2 YYREEE (reference sequence). This CDR3 is 19 amino acids long. CDR3 coding DNA: TGTGCCAGCAGCTTCCCCTCGGTAGCGGGGGGGCCCGGCACAGATACGCAGTATTTT. Translation: CASSFPSVAGGPGTDTQYF.

V and J are TRBV19 and TRBJ2-7; TRBD1 is a possible D gene (5 bases). V was trimmed by 3 bases and J by 0 bases, leaving 12 bases between them. The germline CDR1 and CDR2 sequences are LNHDA and SQIVND (reference sequence). CDR3 length: 15 amino acids. The CDR3 DNA sequence: TGTGCCAGTAGTATCTTATCAGGGTCCTCCTACGAGCAGTACTTC. Translating gives CASSILSGSSYEQYF.

The chain has TRBV29-1 and TRBJ2-7; perhaps TRBD2 as D (5 bases). There are 15 residues in the CDR3. Germline V gives CDR1 SQVTM, CDR2 ANQGSEA. The V and J ends lost 5 bases and 0 bases respectively, with 17 bases between them. Here the CDR3 reads CSVRMEELSSYEQYF. CDR3 sequence (DNA): TGCAGCGTTCGAATGGAGGAGCTGAGCTCCTACGAGCAGTACTTC.